The rows below give T cell receptor beta chains drawn from one sample of a study of OX40 agonist ivuxolimab in advanced cancers. Profiled with immunoSEQ multiplex PCR; TCRdb holds only in-frame clones, not every one. The data contain 65,000 to 100,000 clones, roughly 87% of them singletons. The material was CD4+ or CD8+ T cells sorted from blood, obtained in a trial of the OX40 agonist ivuxolimab. These TCRs come from an adult with an advanced solid tumor such as melanoma, head and neck, liver or kidney cancer. Each CDR3 is given with its conserved first and last residue. A D gene is named only where the DNA matches it firmly. Clone size is shown for a subset of rows, as once, few, many or a class of expanded clone.

j_call	v_call	d_call	clone_size	cdr3_nt	cdr3_aa
TRBJ1-6	TRBV13	TRBD1	NA	TGTGCCAGCAGCTCACAGGGGAAGCATTCACCCCTCCACTTT	CASSSQGKHSPLHF
TRBJ1-4	TRBV7-8	TRBD1	NA	TGTGCCAGCAGCCTGGGACAGCCTAATGAAAAACTGTTTTTT	CASSLGQPNEKLFF
TRBJ2-3	TRBV19	NA	NA	TGTGCCAGTAGTCCCTCATTAACAGATACGCAGTATTTT	CASSPSLTDTQYF
TRBJ1-5	TRBV7-2	NA	NA	TGTGCCAGCAGGCCGGATAGCAATCAGCCCCAGCATTTT	CASRPDSNQPQHF
TRBJ1-2	TRBV5-1	TRBD1	NA	TGCGCCAGCAGCTTGGGCCCGGGACAGGGCTATGGCTACACCTTC	CASSLGPGQGYGYTF
TRBJ1-2	TRBV9	TRBD1	NA	TGTGCCAGCCGTTTGACAGGGGGAAATGGCTACACCTTC	CASRLTGGNGYTF
TRBJ2-1	TRBV6-5	TRBD2	once	TGTGCCAGCCAGGGACTAGCGGGGGTCAATGAGCAGTTCTTC	CASQGLAGVNEQFF
TRBJ1-2	TRBV27	TRBD1	NA	TGTGCCAGCAGTTTATCAAGGGACAGGGGAGCCTATGGCTACACCTTC	CASSLSRDRGAYGYTF
TRBJ1-6	TRBV28	TRBD1	NA	TGTGCCAGCAGTGCTCCCTCCAGGGGGAGCTCCTATAATTCACCCCTCCACTTT	CASSAPSRGSSYNSPLHF
TRBJ1-3	TRBV7-3	TRBD1	NA	TGTGCCAGCAGCTTACAGGGGGGTAGTGGAAACACCATATATTTT	CASSLQGGSGNTIYF
TRBJ2-7	TRBV7-9	TRBD1	once	TGTGCCAGCAGCTCTCCGGACAGGACCAGCTCCTACGAGCAGTACTTC	CASSSPDRTSSYEQYF
TRBJ1-1	TRBV18	NA	NA	TGTGCCAGCTCGTCGGAGGGGTCGAGGACTGAAGCTTTCTTT	CASSSEGSRTEAFF
TRBJ1-2	TRBV11-2	NA	NA	TGTGCCAGCAGCTTAGACCCCCTTCTTGGCTATGGCTACACCTTC	CASSLDPLLGYGYTF
TRBJ1-3	TRBV19	NA	NA	TGTGCCAGTAGTATGCGGACCTCTGGAAACACCATATATTTT	CASSMRTSGNTIYF
TRBJ2-3	TRBV9	NA	NA	TGTGCCAGCAGCGTAGGACAGGTAACAGATACGCAGTATTTT	CASSVGQVTDTQYF
TRBJ2-1	TRBV7-9	TRBD2	NA	TGTGCCAGCAGCTCTCTAATAGCGGGGGGCCTCTCCTACAATGAGCAGTTCTTC	CASSSLIAGGLSYNEQFF
TRBJ1-1	TRBV27	NA	NA	TGTGCCAGCAGTTTCACCCCTGACACTGAAGCTTTCTTT	CASSFTPDTEAFF
TRBJ2-3	TRBV29-1	NA	once	TGCAGCGTTGATATCGGGGCAGATACGCAGTATTTT	CSVDIGADTQYF
TRBJ2-7	TRBV6-5	NA	NA	TGTGCCAGCAGTTACTCGAGTGGGGGGTTCTACGAGCAGTACTTC	CASSYSSGGFYEQYF
TRBJ2-5	TRBV7-2	TRBD2	NA	TGTGCCAGCAGAAGGGGACTAGCTTTGGGGGAGACCCAGTACTTC	CASRRGLALGETQYF
TRBJ2-3	TRBV19	TRBD2	NA	TGTGCCAGTAGGAGAGGACTAGCGGCAGATACGCAGTATTTT	CASRRGLAADTQYF
TRBJ1-6	TRBV15	NA	NA	TGTGCCACCAGCAGTATACCGGGTTCACCCCTCCACTTT	CATSSIPGSPLHF
TRBJ1-2	TRBV9	NA	NA	TGTGCCAGCAGACCCGGGGGGCTTAACTATGGCTACACCTTC	CASRPGGLNYGYTF
TRBJ1-5	TRBV6-5	NA	NA	TGTGCCAGCAGCACCGGGGCTCTAGGAGTCCAGCCCCAGCATTTT	CASSTGALGVQPQHF
TRBJ2-3	TRBV2	TRBD1	NA	TGTGCCAGCAGTGAAGCGCTTTCGCGGGACAGGCATGCAGATACGCAGTATTTT	CASSEALSRDRHADTQYF
TRBJ2-7	TRBV18	NA	NA	TGTGCCAGCTCACCACCAGGGCGCTCCTACGAGCAGTACTTC	CASSPPGRSYEQYF
TRBJ1-4	TRBV6-1	NA	NA	TGTGCCAGCAGCCTGGCGGTTCTCGAAAAACTGTTTTTT	CASSLAVLEKLFF
TRBJ2-7	TRBV19	TRBD2	NA	TGTGCCAGTAGTGTCGGGACTAGCGGGGTCCTGGAGCAGTACTTC	CASSVGTSGVLEQYF
TRBJ1-6	TRBV15	NA	NA	TGTGCCACCAGCAGACATGTGAGTTCACCCCTCCACTTT	CATSRHVSSPLHF
TRBJ2-6	TRBV5-1	NA	NA	TGCGCCAGCAGCTCCGGGTCTGGGGCCAACGTCCTGACTTTC	CASSSGSGANVLTF
TRBJ1-3	TRBV13	TRBD1	NA	TGTGCCAGCAGCTTAGGGGGTCGGGACAGCTCTGGAAACACCATATATTTT	CASSLGGRDSSGNTIYF
TRBJ2-5	TRBV6-5	NA	NA	TGTGCCAGCAGGACGGAGGGGGGCCGGGAGACCCAGTACTTC	CASRTEGGRETQYF
TRBJ2-1	TRBV5-1	NA	NA	TGCGCCAGCAGTGCGGAGAATGAGCAGTTCTTC	CASSAENEQFF
TRBJ1-4	TRBV15	NA	NA	TGTGCCACCAGCAGAGATCCGTGGTCTGGTGAAAAACTGTTTTTT	CATSRDPWSGEKLFF
TRBJ1-1	TRBV30	TRBD1	few	TGTGCCTGGGGACAGGGTAAAGCTTTCTTT	CAWGQGKAFF
TRBJ2-5	TRBV5-1	TRBD1	NA	TGCGCCAGCAGCTTTTCCGGGACAGGGGGAGGAGAGACCCAGTACTTC	CASSFSGTGGGETQYF
TRBJ1-1	TRBV29-1	NA	NA	TGCAGCGTTGAAGAGTTTCCAGGCACTGAAGCTTTCTTT	CSVEEFPGTEAFF
TRBJ2-2	TRBV18	TRBD1	NA	TGTGCCAGCTCACCTGGGACAGGGATGGCCGGGGAGCTGTTTTTT	CASSPGTGMAGELFF
TRBJ2-1	TRBV18	NA	NA	TGTGCCAGCTCACCATTAGATAGCGTTTACAATGAGCAGTTCTTC	CASSPLDSVYNEQFF
TRBJ2-3	TRBV28	TRBD2	NA	TGTGCCAGCAGTTTCGGGGTAGCGGGGGGGATAGATACGCAGTATTTT	CASSFGVAGGIDTQYF
TRBJ1-6	TRBV4-1	NA	NA	TGCGCCAGCAGCTCCCGGACGAGCTCCTATAATTCACCCCTCCACTTT	CASSSRTSSYNSPLHF
TRBJ1-2	TRBV11-1	TRBD1	few	TGTGCCAGCAGCCCGACCGGGACAGAGACTAACTATGGCTACACCTTC	CASSPTGTETNYGYTF
TRBJ1-1	TRBV7-9	TRBD1	NA	TGTGCCAGCAGCTCGACAGGGGCCGGCGCTTTCTTT	CASSSTGAGAFF